There are many counts of the clone carrying this T cell receptor beta chain. This entry comes from a study of T cells in Graves' hyperthyroidism and ophthalmopathy. The CDR3 is made up of 11 amino acids. V lost 3 bases and J 4 bases, leaving 3 bases between the germline ends. The germline V gene has CDR1 MDHEN and CDR2 SYDVKM. Amplification targeted TCR beta CDR3 regions from RNA transcripts. When the TCR CDR3 underwent first-round RT-PCR, the HTBI primer set was used. Via MiXCR, TCRdb re-called the multiplex PCR reads, giving one row per CDR3 protein. Here the sample spans about 500,000 distinct CDR3 sequences, roughly 15% being singletons.

The V call is TRBV28, the J call TRBJ1-2; D gene uncertain. The sequenced material came from blood. The sequence derives from a woman aged 30 to 39 with Graves' ophthalmopathy. Here the CDR3 DNA reads TGTGCCAGCAGTTTTCTCTATGGCTACACCTTC. The encoded protein is CASSFLYGYTF.